This TCR beta chain was observed in a study of graft-versus-host responses after intestinal transplantation. The wider study: Multivisceral, liver-intestinal, or isolated intestinal transplants were given to recipients. The whole recipient group had anti-thymocyte globulin induction followed by tacrolimus and steroids for two to four years.

Clones were sequenced by immunoSEQ multiplex PCR, and TCRdb holds only the in-frame ones, with some missing. The sample has approximately 15,000 clones, roughly three fifths seen once. V shed 2 bases and J shed 1 base, with 9 bases lying between them. Germline V gene lookup returns CDR1 LNHNV and CDR2 YYDKDF (reference sequence). This CDR3 contains 14 residues. From the graft tissue, intraepithelial and lamina propria lymphocytes were released through processing. The sequences come from ileum tissue, collected 524 days after transplant. The chain combines TRBV15 with TRBJ2-7; TRBD1 is a possible D gene (6 bases). The receptor was derived from a human patient who received an intestinal transplant, so some T cells may come from the graft donor. For the CDR3, the DNA is TGTGCCACCAGCAGACAGGGGCGATCCTACGAGCAGTACTTC. Translation gives CATSRQGRSYEQYF.